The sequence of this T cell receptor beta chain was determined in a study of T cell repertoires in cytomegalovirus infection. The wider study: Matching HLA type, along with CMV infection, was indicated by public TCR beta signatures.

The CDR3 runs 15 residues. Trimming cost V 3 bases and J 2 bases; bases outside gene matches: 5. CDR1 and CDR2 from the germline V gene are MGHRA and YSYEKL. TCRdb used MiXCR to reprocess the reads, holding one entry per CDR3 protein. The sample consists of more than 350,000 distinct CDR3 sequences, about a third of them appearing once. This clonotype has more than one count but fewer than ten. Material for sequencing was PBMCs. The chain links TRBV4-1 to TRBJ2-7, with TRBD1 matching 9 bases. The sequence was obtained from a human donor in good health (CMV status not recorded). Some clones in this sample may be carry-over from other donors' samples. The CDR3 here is CASSQDRTGAYEQYF. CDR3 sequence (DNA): TGCGCCAGCAGCCAGGACCGGACAGGGGCCTACGAGCAGTACTTC.